A single T cell receptor beta chain is shown here with its context. Its antigen is currently unknown. These data come from a study of identical twins. Study outcomes and limitations: For monozygotic twins, models underestimated out-of-frame TCR alpha sharing. The conclusions drew on cross-sectional statistical analysis instead of tracking the same donors.

CDR1 is SQVTM, CDR2 ANQGSEA, per germline. Trimming stripped 3 bases from V and 2 bases from J, with 10 bases between. The CDR3 runs to 13 residues. TCRdb reanalysed the 5' RACE reads using MiXCR and keeps one entry per CDR3 protein. The sample consists of roughly 350,000 distinct CDR3 sequences, around 12% of them appearing once. The same data also contributed to another study, on yellow fever vaccine responses in identical twins.

Material for sequencing was CD8+ T cells sorted from blood. This TCR was sampled from a woman under 30 in good health. The chain combines TRBV29-1 with TRBJ1-2; D is perhaps TRBD1 (5 bases). The CDR3 DNA sequence: TGCAGCGTTGATACCGGGACCAACTATGGCTACACCTTC. It is translated as CSVDTGTNYGYTF.